This is a list of T cell receptor beta chains from one sample in a study of blood T cell repertoires in COVID-19. Assay: immunoSEQ multiplex PCR; the TCRdb copy retains only in-frame clones and omits some. Among about 260,000 clones listed, 84% were seen once. Source material: peripheral blood. These TCRs come from a human donor in a cohort sampled during active COVID-19. The CDR3 runs from the conserved cysteine through the conserved F or W. A D gene is named only where the DNA matches it firmly. Clone size is not always given. Where it is, it says once, few, many or a class for expanded clones.

.	TRBV7-2	TRBD1	TRBJ1-4	CASSLAGGATTNEKLFF	TGTGCCAGCAGCTTAGCAGGGGGCGCTACAACTAATGAAAAACTGTTTTTT
few	TRBV5-1	TRBD2	TRBJ2-7	CASSAGTSGSYEQYF	TGCGCCAGCAGCGCCGGGACTAGCGGGAGTTATGAGCAGTACTTC
.	TRBV10-2	.	TRBJ1-5	CASSESARLQPQHF	TGCGCCAGCAGTGAATCCGCTAGGTTACAGCCCCAGCATTTT
.	TRBV19	TRBD1	TRBJ1-5	CASSIDRQGNWPQHF	TGTGCCAGTAGTATAGATCGACAGGGAAATTGGCCCCAGCATTTT
.	TRBV6-5	TRBD1	TRBJ1-1	CASSWHRGNTEAFF	TGTGCCAGCAGTTGGCACAGGGGAAACACTGAAGCTTTCTTT
.	TRBV6-1	.	TRBJ1-5	CASSEIRTGNQPQHF	TGTGCCAGCAGTGAAATAAGGACAGGCAATCAGCCCCAGCATTTT
few	TRBV5-6	.	TRBJ1-5	CASSLSGYSNQPQHF	TGTGCCAGCAGCTTGTCAGGTTATAGCAATCAGCCCCAGCATTTT
.	TRBV28	.	TRBJ1-1	CASSFFGGPGTEAFF	TGTGCCAGCAGTTTTTTCGGGGGTCCGGGCACTGAAGCTTTCTTT
once	TRBV5-1	TRBD2	TRBJ2-7	CASSLAPSGGYEQYF	TGCGCCAGCAGCTTGGCTCCTAGCGGGGGCTACGAGCAGTACTTC
.	TRBV7-2	.	TRBJ1-6	CASSLSGGSPESPLHF	TGTGCCAGCAGCTTGTCCGGGGGGAGTCCGGAATCACCCCTCCACTTT
.	TRBV6-2/TRBV6-3	TRBD1	TRBJ1-6	CASSPDRVGSPLHF	TGTGCCAGCAGCCCGGACAGGGTTGGATCACCCCTCCACTTT
.	TRBV2	.	TRBJ2-2	CASSPRGNTGELFF	TGTGCCAGCAGCCCAAGGGGGAACACCGGGGAGCTGTTTTTT
.	TRBV7-9	.	TRBJ2-1	CASSFRLEQFF	TGTGCCAGCAGCTTTCGACTTGAGCAGTTCTTC
.	TRBV7-9	TRBD1	TRBJ2-7	CASSLTGETYEQYF	TGTGCCAGCAGCCTGACAGGGGAAACCTACGAGCAGTACTTC
.	TRBV10-1	TRBD2	TRBJ2-1	CASRGLGLGNEQFF	TGCGCCAGCAGGGGACTAGGTCTTGGCAATGAGCAGTTCTTC
.	TRBV6-5	.	TRBJ1-2	CASGEVGGQKNF	TGTGCCAGCGGGGAGGTGGGGGGGCAGAAGAACTTC
.	TRBV18	.	TRBJ2-6	CASSPQNLGANVLTF	TGTGCCAGCTCACCACAAAATCTGGGGGCCAACGTCCTGACTTTC
.	TRBV6-5	TRBD2	TRBJ2-7	CASSLQAGAIYEQYF	TGTGCCAGCAGTCTTCAAGCGGGAGCCATCTACGAGCAGTACTTC
.	TRBV19	.	TRBJ1-5	CASSIDRVADQPQHF	TGTGCCAGTAGTATAGATCGGGTAGCAGATCAGCCCCAGCATTTT
.	TRBV19	TRBD1	TRBJ2-4	CASSIKTGGTAKNIQYF	TGTGCCAGTAGTATAAAAACAGGGGGCACGGCCAAAAACATTCAGTACTTC
.	TRBV7-6	TRBD2	TRBJ2-1	CASSSIAGGRFNEQFF	TGTGCCAGCAGCTCCATAGCGGGGGGGAGGTTTAATGAGCAGTTCTTC
.	TRBV19	.	TRBJ1-5	CASKGARGFFNQPQHF	TGTGCCAGTAAGGGAGCCCGGGGGTTCTTCAATCAGCCCCAGCATTTT
.	TRBV28	TRBD2	TRBJ2-3	CASSLAGGQADTQYF	TGTGCCAGCAGTTTAGCGGGGGGGCAAGCAGATACGCAGTATTTT
.	TRBV11-2	.	TRBJ1-2	CASSLASGARSYGYTF	TGTGCCAGCAGCTTAGCTTCAGGGGCGCGGAGCTATGGCTACACCTTC
many	TRBV4-1	TRBD1	TRBJ1-1	CASSQATGGYNTEAFF	TGCGCCAGCAGCCAAGCGACAGGGGGGTATAACACTGAAGCTTTCTTT
.	TRBV3-1/TRBV3-2	TRBD1	TRBJ2-1	CASSLSRDRLFF	TGTGCCAGCAGCCTCTCCCGGGACAGATTGTTCTTC
.	TRBV7-2	TRBD2	TRBJ2-3	CASSFRSGRTDTQYF	TGTGCCAGCAGCTTCCGGAGCGGGAGAACAGATACGCAGTATTTT
.	TRBV6-5	TRBD1	TRBJ1-2	CASSPSTGGIYGYTF	TGTGCCAGCAGTCCTTCGACAGGGGGGATCTATGGCTACACCTTC
.	TRBV19	TRBD1	TRBJ2-1	CASSIRLTGVLYNEQFF	TGTGCCAGTAGTATACGCCTTACAGGGGTCCTCTACAATGAGCAGTTCTTC
.	TRBV19	.	TRBJ1-5	CASSIGGPSNQPQHF	TGTGCCAGTAGTATAGGAGGGCCGAGCAATCAGCCCCAGCATTTT
.	TRBV28	.	TRBJ1-2	CASSASQRGGYTF	TGTGCCAGCAGTGCCTCCCAGCGAGGGGGCTACACCTTC
.	TRBV18	TRBD1	TRBJ2-6	CASSPRQGSGFSGANVLTF	TGTGCCAGCTCACCCCGACAGGGGAGCGGATTTTCTGGGGCCAACGTCCTGACTTTC
.	TRBV2	.	TRBJ2-3	CASSEWKDFTDTQYF	TGTGCCAGCAGTGAATGGAAGGACTTCACAGATACGCAGTATTTT
.	TRBV19	.	TRBJ2-7	CASSIFGGTYEQYF	TGTGCCAGTAGTATTTTTGGTGGCACCTACGAGCAGTACTTC
few	TRBV7-9	.	TRBJ1-1	CASSLEGGTEAFF	TGTGCCAGCAGCTTAGAGGGGGGGACTGAAGCTTTCTTT
once	TRBV3-1/TRBV3-2	.	TRBJ2-7	CASSPPGVYEQYF	TGTGCCAGCAGCCCCCCGGGGGTGTACGAGCAGTACTTC
once	TRBV6-5	.	TRBJ1-3	CASSHTGGAGNTIYF	TGTGCCAGCAGTCACACAGGAGGGGCCGGAAACACCATATATTTT
.	TRBV4-1	.	TRBJ2-5	CASSQDPPGILQETQYF	TGCGCCAGCAGCCAAGATCCGCCGGGGATATTACAAGAGACCCAGTACTTC
.	TRBV28	.	TRBJ1-3	CASSTAGNTIYF	TGTGCCAGCAGTACAGCTGGAAACACCATATATTTT
.	TRBV6-1	TRBD2	TRBJ2-5	CASSEAVNGRARVTQYF	TGTGCCAGCAGTGAAGCGGTCAACGGGAGGGCCAGGGTGACCCAGTACTTC
.	TRBV5-6	.	TRBJ2-5	CASSVQGYETQYF	TGTGCCAGCAGCGTTCAGGGTTACGAGACCCAGTACTTC
.	TRBV5-1	.	TRBJ2-1	CASSLGDLAYNEQFF	TGCGCCAGCAGCTTGGGGGACTTAGCCTACAATGAGCAGTTCTTC
.	TRBV27	.	TRBJ2-1	CASSNLSFYGEQFF	TGTGCCAGCTCGAATCTTAGTTTTTATGGTGAGCAGTTCTTC